The 27 T cell receptor beta chains below come from one sample, sequenced in a study of OX40 agonist ivuxolimab in advanced cancers. Sequencing was performed with immunoSEQ multiplex PCR; in TCRdb, only in-frame clones are kept and a portion is missing. The sample lists 90,000 or so clones; about 88% were seen once. This specimen was CD4+ or CD8+ T cells sorted from blood, taken in a trial of the OX40 agonist ivuxolimab. Receptors originate from an adult with an advanced solid tumor such as melanoma, head and neck, liver or kidney cancer.

The chain joins TRBV7-2 to TRBJ2-7, with D possibly being TRBD1 or TRBD2 (5 bases each). The CDR3 totals 15 residues. CDR1 SGHTA and CDR2 FQGNSA come from the germline V gene. V was shortened by 6 bases and J by 0 bases, with 15 bases between the two germline ends. The CDR3 loop reads CASSRDGKSSYEQYF. CDR3 nucleotide sequence: TGTGCCAGCAGTCGGGACGGCAAAAGCTCCTACGAGCAGTACTTC.

This chain connects TRBV9 to TRBJ2-3; D possibly corresponds to TRBD2 (6 bases). The length of the CDR3 is 15 residues. CDR1 and CDR2 from the germline V gene are SGDLS and YYNGEE. Trimming removed 4 bases from V and 2 bases from J, with 14 bases in between. The CDR3 here is CASSRLTGLTDTQYF. Here the CDR3 DNA reads TGTGCCAGCAGCCGTTTGACGGGACTCACAGATACGCAGTATTTT.

This clone was observed a few times. The chain recombines TRBV5-1 with TRBJ2-7; 7 bases align to TRBD2. The germline V gene has CDR1 SGHRS and CDR2 YFSETQ. This CDR3 has 15 amino acids. Germline trimming cut 4 bases from V and 3 bases from J; bases unmatched to any gene: 10. The CDR3 loop is CASSHGLGVVYEQYF. The CDR3, as DNA: TGCGCCAGCAGCCATGGACTAGGGGTTGTCTACGAGCAGTACTTC.

The J gene is TRBJ1-2, the V gene TRBV18; D gene ambiguous. Trimming shortened V by 0 bases and J by 5 bases, and 10 bases separated the two germline ends. Per the germline V gene, CDR1 is KGHSH and CDR2 is LQKENI. The CDR3 length is 14 residues. CDR3: CASSPPNTVYGYTF. The CDR3 region has the DNA TGTGCCAGCTCACCACCGAACACGGTTTATGGCTACACCTTC.

This clone is a singleton in its sample. The chain joins TRBV4-2 to TRBJ1-6; unclear D gene. The CDR3 sequence is 18 residues long. Trimming stripped 0 bases from V and 12 bases from J, with 24 bases between. Germline CDR1 reads LGHNA; CDR2 reads YNFKEQ. For the CDR3, the DNA is TGTGCCAGCAGCCAAGAGGTTGCAGTGGCTTCCGATGTGAGACCCCTCCACTTT. This encodes CASSQEVAVASDVRPLHF.

This rearrangement joins TRBV5-1 to TRBJ2-7; 10 positions match TRBD2. This CDR3 spans 13 amino acids. After removal of 6 bases from V and 2 bases from J, the junction contained 2 bases not matched to a gene. The V gene's germline CDR1 is SGHRS and CDR2 YFSETQ. The DNA of the CDR3 is TGCGCCAGCAAGGGGACTAGCGCCTACGAGCAGTACTTC. Translation: CASKGTSAYEQYF.

The CDR3 DNA follows: TGCGCCAGCAGCCAAGATGATTGGGACAGGGGGCCCTACGAGCAGTACTTC. Protein sequence: CASSQDDWDRGPYEQYF. The chain links TRBV4-3 to TRBJ2-7; 12 bases align to TRBD1. Germline V gene lookup returns CDR1 LGHNA and CDR2 YSLEER. The ends lost 0 bases at V and 2 bases at J; junction bases unmatched: 5. The length of the CDR3 is 17 residues.

The rearrangement joins TRBV5-8 to TRBJ2-3; 7 bases line up with TRBD1. The CDR3 consists of 16 residues. V shed 2 bases and J 3 bases; nucleotides not matched to a gene: 9. Germline values: CDR1 SGHTS, CDR2 YDEGEE. The CDR3 is CASSLRTGVGTDTQYF. The CDR3 coding sequence is TGTGCCAGCAGCTTACGCACAGGGGTGGGAACAGATACGCAGTATTTT.

This chain links TRBV13 with TRBJ2-3; 10 bases are shared with TRBD2. V gave up 2 bases and J gave up 4 bases; unmatched junction bases: 15. Germline loops: CDR1 PRHDT, CDR2 FYEKMQ (reference sequence). The CDR3 runs to 19 residues. CDR3 coding DNA: TGTGCCAGCAGCTTATCGCCCCTAGCGACTAGCGGGTACCCAGATACGCAGTATTTT. This sequence encodes CASSLSPLATSGYPDTQYF. The entire variable domain, with the rest obtained from reference TRBV13 and TRBJ2-3, is as follows: AAGVIQSPRHLIKEKRETATLKCYPIPRHDTVYWYQQGPGQDPQFLISFYEKMQSDKGSIPDRFSAQQFSDYHSELNMSSLELGDSALYFCASSLSPLATSGYPDTQYFGPGTRLTVL.

V is TRBV7-3 and J is TRBJ2-1; D is uncertain. CDR3 size: 13 residues. Germline CDR1 is SGHTA and CDR2 is FQGTGA. V lost 2 bases and J 7 bases, leaving 9 bases between the germline ends. As DNA, the CDR3 is TGTGCCAGCAGCTTACCCAGCACGAATGAGCAGTTCTTC. This encodes CASSLPSTNEQFF.

The chain joins TRBV18 to TRBJ2-1, with a tentative D call TRBD2 (6 bases). The germline gives CDR1 KGHSH, CDR2 LQKENI. The CDR3 length is 14 residues. Trimming cost V 5 bases and J 4 bases, with 12 bases left between them. Here the CDR3 reads CASSTEGGYNEQFF. CDR3 bases: TGTGCCAGCTCAACGGAGGGCGGGTACAATGAGCAGTTCTTC.

The chain couples TRBV5-8 to TRBJ1-2; 9 nucleotides align to TRBD1. Germline V lookup: CDR1 SGHTS, CDR2 YDEGEE. There are 15 residues in the CDR3. The V and J ends lost 2 bases and 4 bases, in that order; junction bases with no gene match: 6. The CDR3 reads CASSLGQGQGYGYTF. The CDR3, as DNA: TGTGCCAGCAGCTTAGGACAGGGGCAGGGCTATGGCTACACCTTC. The whole variable domain, remainder taken from reference TRBV5-8 and TRBJ1-2, is EAGVTQSPTHLIKTRGQQATLRCSPISGHTSVYWYQQALGLGLQFLLWYDEGEERNRGNFPPRFSGRQFPNYSSELNVNALELEDSALYLCASSLGQGQGYGYTFGSGTRLTVV.

The chain is built from TRBV5-1 and TRBJ2-7; 8 nucleotides match TRBD2. The germline gives CDR1 SGHRS, CDR2 YFSETQ. V gave up 5 bases and J gave up 4 bases; unmatched junction bases: 8. The CDR3 runs 14 residues. CDR3 sequence reads: CASRPGGFSYEQYF. The DNA of the CDR3 is TGCGCCAGCAGGCCGGGAGGGTTTTCTTACGAGCAGTACTTC.

V gene TRBV21-1 combines with J gene TRBJ1-1. TRBV21-1 is annotated as a pseudogene. This CDR3 contains 15 residues. DNA for the CDR3: TGTGCCAGCATTCTAACCCTAGGCAAGAACACTGAAGCTTTCTTT. Amino acid sequence: CASILTLGKNTEAFF.

The V gene is TRBV30, the J gene TRBJ1-2; 7 nucleotides align to TRBD1. The CDR3 is made up of 12 amino acids. Looked up from germline, CDR1 is GTSNPN and CDR2 is SVGIG (reference sequence). The V and J ends lost 2 bases and 6 bases, in that order; junction bases with no gene match: 3. Here the CDR3 reads CAWSLTGNGYTF. DNA for the CDR3: TGTGCCTGGAGTTTGACAGGGAATGGCTACACCTTC. Complete variable domain (other parts from reference TRBV30 and TRBJ1-2): SQTIHQWPATLVQPVGSPLSLECTVEGTSNPNLYWYRQAAGRGLQLLFYSVGIGQISSEVPQNLSASRPQDRQFILSSKKLLLSDSGFYLCAWSLTGNGYTFGSGTRLTVV.

The CDR3 loop reads CASSERGQLYGYTF. The CDR3 DNA reads TGTGCCAGCAGTGAGCGGGGACAACTCTATGGCTACACCTTC. The J gene is TRBJ1-2, the V gene TRBV27; a weak D match, TRBD1 (6 bases). Deletions cut 5 bases from V and 4 bases from J, with 14 bases between. The CDR3 extends over 14 amino acids. Germline loops: CDR1 MNHEY, CDR2 SMNVEV (reference sequence).

This clone was observed a single time. The V gene is TRBV29-1, the J gene TRBJ2-1, with TRBD2 as a possible D gene (6 bases). Per the germline V gene, CDR1 is SQVTM and CDR2 is ANQGSEA. The CDR3 has 14 residues. V lost 7 bases to trimming and J lost 8 bases, with 21 bases between them. The CDR3 is CSGGVLGIGDEQFF. The CDR3, as DNA: TGCAGCGGGGGGGTGCTGGGAATTGGCGATGAGCAGTTCTTC.

The J gene is TRBJ2-1, the V gene TRBV7-2; D is undetermined. Deletions cut 0 bases from V and 6 bases from J, with 15 bases between. CDR1 and CDR2 (germline): SGHTA, FQGNSA. CDR3 length equals 16 residues. In DNA, the CDR3 is TGTGCCAGCAGCTTAGCAAGCCCTACGGTTCGCAATGAGCAGTTCTTC. Its protein is CASSLASPTVRNEQFF.

This clone was found once. One end of the junction does not line up with germline, which may come from a read error. CDR3 protein: CASSLTSATGELFF. The CDR3 DNA reads as TGTGCTAGCAGCTTGACAAGTGCCACCGGGGAGCTGTTTTTT. The chain employs TRBV7-7 and TRBJ2-2, with D uncertain. This CDR3 contains 14 residues. Looked up from germline, CDR1 is SSHAT and CDR2 is FNYEAQ (reference sequence).

The chain joins TRBV6-6 to TRBJ1-1; no definite D call. CDR1 is MNHNY and CDR2 is SVGAGI in the germline V gene (reference sequence). The ends were cut back, 7 bases at V and 6 bases at J, with 15 bases in the middle. This CDR3 is 13 amino acids long. This CDR3 is CASTTSGLPEAFF. CDR3 sequence (DNA): TGTGCCAGCACCACTTCGGGGTTGCCTGAAGCTTTCTTT.

The chain couples TRBV7-3 to TRBJ2-2, with 8 positions matching TRBD2. CDR1 is SGHTA and CDR2 is FQGTGA in the germline V gene. There are 14 residues in the CDR3. V gave up 7 bases and J gave up 3 bases; unmatched junction bases: 4. DNA of the CDR3: TGTGCCAGCACGGGAGGGTGGGACACCGGGGAGCTGTTTTTT. Amino acid sequence: CASTGGWDTGELFF. Based on the CDR3 plus reference TRBV7-3 and TRBJ2-2, the full variable domain is GAGVSQTPSNKVTEKGKYVELRCDPISGHTALYWYRQSLGQGPEFLIYFQGTGAADDSGLPNDRFFAVRPEGSVSTLKIQRTERGDSAVYLCASTGGWDTGELFFGEGSRLTVL.

The genes are TRBV6-5 and TRBJ2-3; D ambiguous. The length of the CDR3 is 15 residues. Germline V CDR1 and CDR2: MNHEY, SVGAGI. V lost 2 bases and J lost 0, with 9 bases in between. The CDR3 sequence is CASSYSTSSTDTQYF. DNA for the CDR3: TGTGCCAGCAGTTACAGTACTTCTAGCACAGATACGCAGTATTTT.

The chain couples TRBV7-9 to TRBJ2-3; D gene uncertain. Between the trimmed V and J ends, which lost 2 bases and 6 bases, there was a span of 12 bases. Germline loops: CDR1 SEHNR, CDR2 FQNEAQ (reference sequence). The CDR3 is 14 amino acids. CDR3 region: CASSLQLLGDTQYF. The CDR3 DNA is TGTGCCAGCAGCTTACAACTGCTAGGGGATACGCAGTATTTT. Full variable domain (outside the CDR3, taken from reference TRBV7-9 and TRBJ2-3): DTGVSQNPRHKITKRGQNVTFRCDPISEHNRLYWYRQTLGQGPEFLTYFQNEAQLEKSRLLSDRFSAERPKGSFSTLEIQRTEQGDSAMYLCASSLQLLGDTQYFGPGTRLTVL.

Only a few counts were recorded for this clone. The chain links TRBV27 to TRBJ1-2; 9 bases are shared with TRBD1. This CDR3 spans 15 amino acids. The J segment lost 4 bases and the V segment lost 4 bases, leaving 7 bases of the junction unmatched. The germline V gene encodes CDR1 MNHEY and CDR2 SMNVEV (reference sequence). This chain's CDR3 is CASSSRGTGPYGYTF. CDR3 nucleotides: TGTGCCAGCAGTTCTCGTGGGACAGGGCCCTATGGCTACACCTTC.

The chain combines TRBV18 with TRBJ2-1, with a tentative D call TRBD2 (5 bases). The CDR3 totals 14 residues. Germline CDR1 is KGHSH and CDR2 is LQKENI. The V end lost 3 bases, the J end lost 4 bases, and 10 bases lay between the germline ends. CDR3 in amino acids: CASSPSGYYNEQFF. The CDR3 nucleotides read TGTGCCAGCTCACCCTCGGGATATTACAATGAGCAGTTCTTC.

This chain joins TRBV5-1 and TRBJ2-7; perhaps TRBD1 as D (5 bases). This CDR3 is 14 amino acids long. The V end was cut by 1 base, the J end by 5 bases, with 13 bases between. CDR1 is SGHRS and CDR2 is YFSETQ in the germline V gene. CDR3 region: CASSLSARADEQYF. CDR3 DNA sequence: TGCGCCAGCAGCTTGAGCGCCAGGGCGGACGAGCAGTACTTC.

The rearrangement uses TRBV6-5 and TRBJ2-7; D is uncertain. Germline CDR1 reads MNHEY; CDR2 reads SVGAGI. The V end lost 0 bases, the J end lost 3 bases, and 9 bases lay between the germline ends. The CDR3 contains 14 residues. The CDR3 DNA reads as TGTGCCAGCAGTTACTCGAAAGGGAACTACGAGCAGTACTTC. Translation gives CASSYSKGNYEQYF.